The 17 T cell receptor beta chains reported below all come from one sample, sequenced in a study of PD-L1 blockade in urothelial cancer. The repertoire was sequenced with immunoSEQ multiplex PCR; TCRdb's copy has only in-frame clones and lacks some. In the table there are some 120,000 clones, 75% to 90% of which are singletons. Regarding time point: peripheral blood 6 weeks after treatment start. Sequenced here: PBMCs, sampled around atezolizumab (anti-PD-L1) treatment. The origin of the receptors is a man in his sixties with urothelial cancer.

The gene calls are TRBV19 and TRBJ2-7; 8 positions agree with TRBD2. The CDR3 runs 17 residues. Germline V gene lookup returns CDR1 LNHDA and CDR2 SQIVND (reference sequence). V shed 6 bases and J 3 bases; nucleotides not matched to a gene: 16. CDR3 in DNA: TGTGCCAGTAGCCCCACAGTCGGGGGGGAAAGCGGCTACGAGCAGTACTTC. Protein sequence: CASSPTVGGESGYEQYF.

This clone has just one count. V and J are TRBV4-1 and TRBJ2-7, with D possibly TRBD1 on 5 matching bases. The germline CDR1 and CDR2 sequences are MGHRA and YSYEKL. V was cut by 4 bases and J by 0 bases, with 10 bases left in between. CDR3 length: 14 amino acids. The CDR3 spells CASSPTENSYEQYF. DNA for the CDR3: TGCGCCAGCAGCCCGACAGAAAACTCCTACGAGCAGTACTTC.

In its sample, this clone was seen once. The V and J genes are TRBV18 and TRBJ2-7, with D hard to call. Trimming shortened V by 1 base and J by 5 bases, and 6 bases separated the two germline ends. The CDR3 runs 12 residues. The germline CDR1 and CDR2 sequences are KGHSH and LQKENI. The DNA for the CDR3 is TGTGCCAGCTCACCACGGGCCCACGAGCAGTACTTC. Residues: CASSPRAHEQYF.

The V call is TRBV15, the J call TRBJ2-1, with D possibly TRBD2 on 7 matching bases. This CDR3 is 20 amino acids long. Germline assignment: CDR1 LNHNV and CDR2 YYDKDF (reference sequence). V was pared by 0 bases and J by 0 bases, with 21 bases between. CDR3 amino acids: CATSRDLPAEGGSSYNEQFF. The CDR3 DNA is TGTGCCACCAGCAGAGATCTCCCCGCGGAGGGGGGGAGCTCCTACAATGAGCAGTTCTTC.

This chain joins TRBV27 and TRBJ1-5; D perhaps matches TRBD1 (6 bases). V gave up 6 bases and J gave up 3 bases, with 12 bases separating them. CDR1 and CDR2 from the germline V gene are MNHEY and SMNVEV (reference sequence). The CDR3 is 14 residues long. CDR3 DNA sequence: TGTGCCAGCAGGCCACGGGGGGCCAATCAGCCCCAGCATTTT. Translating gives CASRPRGANQPQHF.

CDR3 sequence reads: CASSLAGGNEQFF. The CDR3 DNA is TGTGCCAGCAGCTTAGCTGGAGGCAATGAGCAGTTCTTC. The gene calls are TRBV7-2 and TRBJ2-1; D possibly corresponds to TRBD2 (5 bases). Trimming removed 0 bases from V and 6 bases from J, with 6 bases in between. Germline CDR1 SGHTA, CDR2 FQGNSA. This CDR3 contains 13 residues.

CDR3 loop: CASSGRAGDQPQHF. CDR3 nucleotides: TGTGCCAGCAGCGGTAGGGCGGGGGATCAGCCCCAGCATTTT. The chain carries TRBV11-2 and TRBJ1-5, with a tentative D call TRBD1 (5 bases). The CDR3 is 14 amino acids. V gave up 5 bases and J gave up 5 bases, with 13 bases separating them. CDR1 SGHAT and CDR2 FQNNGV come from the germline V gene. The entire variable domain, with the rest obtained from reference TRBV11-2 and TRBJ1-5, is as follows: EAGVAQSPRYKIIEKRQSVAFWCNPISGHATLYWYQQILGQGPKLLIQFQNNGVVDDSQLPKDRFSAERLKGVDSTLKIQPAKLEDSAVYLCASSGRAGDQPQHFGDGTRLSIL.

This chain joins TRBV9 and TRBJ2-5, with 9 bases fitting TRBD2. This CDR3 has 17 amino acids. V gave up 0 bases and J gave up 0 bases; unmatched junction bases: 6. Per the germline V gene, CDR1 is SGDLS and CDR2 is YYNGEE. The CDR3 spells CASSVGMASGDQETQYF. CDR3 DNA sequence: TGTGCCAGCAGCGTAGGTATGGCTAGCGGGGACCAAGAGACCCAGTACTTC.

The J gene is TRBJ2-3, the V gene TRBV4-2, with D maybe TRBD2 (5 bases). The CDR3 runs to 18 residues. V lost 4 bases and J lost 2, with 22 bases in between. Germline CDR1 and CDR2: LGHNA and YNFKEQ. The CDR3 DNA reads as TGTGCCAGCAGCCCTGTAAGTGATCGCGGAGGATTCACAGATACGCAGTATTTT. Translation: CASSPVSDRGGFTDTQYF.

CDR3 nucleotide sequence: TGTGCCAGCAGTTTGCGAGGGAATTCCTACAATGAGCAGTTCTTC. Translated: CASSLRGNSYNEQFF. The J gene is TRBJ2-1, the V gene TRBV28, with a possible D match to TRBD2 (5 bases). V was pared by 3 bases and J by 1 base, with 10 bases between. CDR1 is MDHEN, CDR2 SYDVKM, per germline. There are 15 residues in the CDR3.

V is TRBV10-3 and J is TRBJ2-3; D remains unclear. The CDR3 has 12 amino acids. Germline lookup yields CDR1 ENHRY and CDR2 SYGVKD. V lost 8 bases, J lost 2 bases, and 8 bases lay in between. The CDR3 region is CAIAGSTDTQYF. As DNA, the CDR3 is TGTGCCATCGCCGGGTCCACAGATACGCAGTATTTT.

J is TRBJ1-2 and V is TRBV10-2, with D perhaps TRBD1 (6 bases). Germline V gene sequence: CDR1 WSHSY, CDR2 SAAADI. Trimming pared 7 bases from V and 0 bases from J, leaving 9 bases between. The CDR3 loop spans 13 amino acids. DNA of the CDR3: TGCGCCAGCATTGGGACACCTAACTATGGCTACACCTTC. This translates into CASIGTPNYGYTF.

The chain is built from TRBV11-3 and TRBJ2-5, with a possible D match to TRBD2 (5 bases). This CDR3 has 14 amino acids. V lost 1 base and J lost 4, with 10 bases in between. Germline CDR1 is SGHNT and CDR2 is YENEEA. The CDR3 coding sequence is TGTGCCAGCAGCTTAGGAGGACTTCCAGAGACCCAGTACTTC. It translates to CASSLGGLPETQYF.

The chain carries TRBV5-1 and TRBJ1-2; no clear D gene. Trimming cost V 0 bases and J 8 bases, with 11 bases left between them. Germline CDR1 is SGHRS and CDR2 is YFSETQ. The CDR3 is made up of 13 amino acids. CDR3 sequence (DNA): TGCGCCAGCAGCTTGGGGCAGACTGGCGGCTACACCTTC. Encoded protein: CASSLGQTGGYTF.

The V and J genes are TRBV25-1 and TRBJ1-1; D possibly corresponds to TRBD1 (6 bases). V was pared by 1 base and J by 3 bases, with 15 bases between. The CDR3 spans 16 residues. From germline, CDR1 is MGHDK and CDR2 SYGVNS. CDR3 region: CASSESSTGFDTEAFF. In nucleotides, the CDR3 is TGTGCCAGCAGTGAATCCTCTACAGGGTTTGACACTGAAGCTTTCTTT.

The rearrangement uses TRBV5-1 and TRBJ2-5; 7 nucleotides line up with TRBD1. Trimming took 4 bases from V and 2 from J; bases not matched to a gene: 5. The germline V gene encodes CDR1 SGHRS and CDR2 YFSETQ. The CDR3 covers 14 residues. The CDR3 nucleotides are TGCGCCAGCAGCCTTGGACAGGATCAAGAGACCCAGTACTTC. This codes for CASSLGQDQETQYF.

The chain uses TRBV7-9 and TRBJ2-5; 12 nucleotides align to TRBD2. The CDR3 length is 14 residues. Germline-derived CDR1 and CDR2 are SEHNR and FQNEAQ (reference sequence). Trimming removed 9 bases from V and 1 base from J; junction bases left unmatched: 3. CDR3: CASRTSGAQETQYF. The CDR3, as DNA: TGTGCCAGTCGGACTAGCGGGGCCCAAGAGACCCAGTACTTC.